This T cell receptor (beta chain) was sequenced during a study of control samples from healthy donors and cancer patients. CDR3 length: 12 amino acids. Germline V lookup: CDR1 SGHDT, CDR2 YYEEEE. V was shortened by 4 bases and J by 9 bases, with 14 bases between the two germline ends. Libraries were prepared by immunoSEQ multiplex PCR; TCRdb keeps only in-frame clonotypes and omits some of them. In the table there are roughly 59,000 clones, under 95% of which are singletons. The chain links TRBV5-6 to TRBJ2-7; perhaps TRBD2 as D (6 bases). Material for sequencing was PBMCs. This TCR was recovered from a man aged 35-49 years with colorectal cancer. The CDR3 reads CASSAGRRVQYF. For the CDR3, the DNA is TGTGCCAGCAGCGCGGGGAGGCGCGTGCAGTACTTC.